The sequence of this T cell receptor (beta chain) was determined in a study of beta chain features in type 1 diabetes. At the level of the study: Examination spanned around 110 million sorted cells from all samples. Whole-study results and caveats: VDJ junctions from patients with type 1 diabetes contained fewer insertions and more deletions. It was among patients, rather than healthy donors, that naive, central memory and Treg TCRB repertoires appeared more similar. Among patients with Type 1 diabetes, TCRB CDR3s were moderately but significantly shorter in every one of the four CD4+ subsets. For TCRB rearrangement, an influence of HLA type remained unresolved here.

Per germline, CDR1 MNHNS and CDR2 SASEGT. Trimming removed 7 bases at V and 0 bases at J, with 10 bases between. The length of the CDR3 is 14 residues. Sequenced material consisted of expressed TCRB transcripts (all of the isolated RNA was reverse transcribed). Repertoires were generated with immunoSEQ multiplex PCR, while TCRdb's copy carries only in-frame clones and drops some. The repertoire holds under 300,000 clones, with around 15% as singletons. This clone has a handful of counts. Its antigen is unknown. Sequenced material: naive CD4+ T cells from blood. V gene TRBV6-1 combines with J gene TRBJ2-1; D remains unclear. This clonotype was obtained from a man aged 30 to 39 with type 1 diabetes. The CDR3 is CASNLGISYNEQFF. The CDR3 DNA sequence: TGTGCCAGCAACCTAGGTATCTCCTACAATGAGCAGTTCTTC.